This T cell receptor (beta chain) was sequenced in a study of tumor-infiltrating lymphocytes in primary liver carcinoma. RNA and DNA were co-extracted from approximately 20-30 mg of unsorted bulk tissue. With around 490 ng total RNA as template and a constant-region primer, TCR beta cDNA was made. Three nested multiplex PCR rounds, a slightly modified ARM-PCR, produced the libraries for TCR beta. MiXCR, run by TCRdb on the multiplex PCR reads, gives a single entry per CDR3 protein. This table has about 75,000 distinct CDR3 sequences, approximately 69% appearing once. As for this clonotype: A read error may account for a junction end that differs from germline.

The sequenced material came from tumor-adjacent normal liver tissue. The receptor comes from a man aged 35 to 55 with primary liver carcinoma and hepatitis B virus infection.

CDR3 in DNA: TGTGACAGCAGCTCGACAGGGACCACTCGAGCAACTAATGAAAAACTGTTTTTT. Translation gives CDSSSTGTTRATNEKLFF. This chain uses TRBV11-2 with TRBJ1-4; 7 nucleotides agree with TRBD1. Germline V CDR1 and CDR2: SGHAT, FQNNGV. The CDR3 spans 18 residues.